One sample yielded the 24 T cell receptor beta chains listed below, sequenced in a study of spatial heterogeneity in lung cancer. MiXCR, run by TCRdb on the 5' RACE reads, gives a single entry per CDR3 protein. Of tens of thousands of distinct CDR3 sequences listed, around an eighth are singletons. This sample's time point: sample taken at primary tumor resection. Researchers sequenced whole RNA taken from tumor, nontumor lung or frozen PBMC without sorting. This specimen consisted of PBMCs, obtained at surgery. The receptor set was obtained from a male donor with early-stage non-small cell lung cancer.

In its sample, this clonotype was seen a few times. The chain has TRBV20-1 and TRBJ2-3, with D unclear. V was clipped by 0 bases and J by 5 bases, with 9 bases between them. The germline CDR1 and CDR2 sequences are DFQATT and SNEGSKA (reference sequence). This CDR3 spans 13 amino acids. The CDR3 loop is CSARDPYQDTQYF. DNA for the CDR3: TGCAGTGCTAGAGATCCATACCAAGATACGCAGTATTTT.

The chain carries TRBV2 and TRBJ2-3, with unresolved D. From germline, CDR1 is SNHLY and CDR2 FYNNEI. The CDR3 length is 14 residues. Trimming stripped 4 bases from V and 0 bases from J, with 8 bases between. Written as DNA, the CDR3 is TGTGCCAGCAGTGGGGATGACAGCACAGATACGCAGTATTTT. This codes for CASSGDDSTDTQYF.

This clonotype was seen more than once but under ten times. The rearrangement uses TRBV7-9 and TRBJ2-3, with D perhaps TRBD1 or TRBD2 (5 bases each). CDR1 and CDR2 from the germline V gene are SEHNR and FQNEAQ (reference sequence). This CDR3 comprises 15 residues. Trimming removed 2 bases from V and 6 bases from J, with 15 bases in between. CDR3 protein: CASSLRTHGTDTQYF. In nucleotides, the CDR3 is TGTGCCAGCAGCTTAAGGACTCACGGGACGGATACGCAGTATTTT.

This clonotype was found a few times. V and J are TRBV2 and TRBJ2-1; a weak D match, TRBD2 (6 bases). Looked up from germline, CDR1 is SNHLY and CDR2 is FYNNEI. The CDR3 extends over 14 amino acids. V was trimmed by 2 bases and J by 7 bases, leaving 12 bases between them. CDR3 region: CASSETLARNEQFF. CDR3 nucleotide sequence: TGTGCCAGCAGTGAAACGCTAGCGAGAAATGAGCAGTTCTTC.

The chain links TRBV20-1 to TRBJ2-1, with 11 bases that match TRBD2. V gave up 5 bases and J gave up 1 base; unmatched junction bases: 13. The CDR3 consists of 18 residues. CDR1 and CDR2 (germline): DFQATT, SNEGSKA (reference sequence). DNA of the CDR3: TGCAGTGCTTACTTACCTGGACTAGCGGGTACTTCCTACAATGAGCAGTTCTTC. Its translation: CSAYLPGLAGTSYNEQFF.

This clonotype occurred once. The chain employs TRBV7-2 and TRBJ2-7, with 8 bases aligning to TRBD1. Germline V lookup: CDR1 SGHTA, CDR2 FQGNSA. The CDR3 extends over 15 amino acids. Trimming removed 2 bases from V and 4 bases from J; junction bases left unmatched: 7. CDR3 sequence: CASSLLWTGSYEQYF. CDR3 sequence (DNA): TGTGCCAGCAGCTTATTGTGGACAGGGTCATACGAGCAGTACTTC.

This clonotype was seen a few times. This chain joins TRBV12-3 or TRBV12-4 and TRBJ2-7, with D possibly TRBD1 on 5 matching bases. The CDR3 is made up of 13 amino acids. V shed 3 bases and J shed 5 bases, with 11 bases lying between them. For the CDR3, the DNA is TGTGCCAGCAGTTTTGGCAGGGCTAACGAGCAGTACTTC. Translated: CASSFGRANEQYF.

This clonotype was counted at least ten times. The chain is built from TRBV4-2 and TRBJ2-7; 14 bases align to TRBD2. V dropped 3 bases and J dropped 6; count of bases not matched to a gene: 4. CDR1 is LGHNA and CDR2 is YNFKEQ in the germline V gene. The CDR3 totals 15 residues. The CDR3 sequence: CASSQRLAGGLEQYF. The CDR3 DNA is TGTGCCAGCAGCCAGAGACTAGCGGGGGGGCTCGAGCAGTACTTC.

J is TRBJ1-2 and V is TRBV30, with a possible D match to TRBD1 (6 bases). The ends were cut back, 1 base at V and 1 base at J, with 7 bases in the middle. This CDR3 contains 13 residues. Germline CDR1 GTSNPN, CDR2 SVGIG (reference sequence). As DNA, the CDR3 is TGTGCCTGGAGTGCAGGGGTTAACTATGGCTACACCTTC. Protein: CAWSAGVNYGYTF.

The chain links TRBV3-1 to TRBJ1-2, with D perhaps TRBD1 (6 bases). Per germline, CDR1 LGHDT and CDR2 YNNKEL (reference sequence). CDR3 length: 15 amino acids. The V end lost 0 bases, the J end lost 5 bases, and 13 bases lay between the germline ends. The CDR3 spells CASSQDVRQDYGYTF. CDR3 nucleotides: TGTGCCAGCAGCCAAGATGTAAGACAGGATTATGGCTACACCTTC.

Ten or more counts support this clonotype. The chain combines TRBV7-8 with TRBJ1-1; a weak D match, TRBD1 (5 bases). There are 14 residues in the CDR3. Germline assignment: CDR1 SGHVS and CDR2 FQNEAQ. With 3 bases removed from V and 2 bases from J, the gap between germline ends came to 10 bases. CDR3 sequence: CASSFEGDNTEAFF. CDR3 sequence (DNA): TGTGCCAGCAGCTTTGAAGGGGATAACACTGAAGCTTTCTTT.

This clonotype occurred a few times. The genes are TRBV12-3 or TRBV12-4 and TRBJ2-3; 12 bases match TRBD1. With 8 bases clipped from V and 6 bases from J, the junction kept 3 bases outside the gene matches. The CDR3 length is 13 residues. The CDR3 loop reads CASGTGGLDTQYF. DNA of the CDR3: TGTGCCAGCGGGACAGGGGGCTTGGATACGCAGTATTTT.

The gene calls are TRBV3-1 and TRBJ1-1; D ambiguous. V was pared by 2 bases and J by 11 bases, with 12 bases between. The CDR3 runs 12 residues. Germline loops: CDR1 LGHDT, CDR2 YNNKEL (reference sequence). The chain's CDR3 is CASSQSQVGAFF. The CDR3 DNA reads TGTGCCAGCAGCCAAAGTCAGGTGGGGGCTTTCTTT.

The chain links TRBV7-9 to TRBJ1-1; D is unclear. CDR1 and CDR2 from the germline V gene are SEHNR and FQNEAQ (reference sequence). This CDR3 contains 14 residues. Deletions cut 1 base from V and 3 bases from J, with 9 bases between. The CDR3 loop is CASSLEVEHTEAFF. CDR3 sequence (DNA): TGTGCCAGCAGCTTAGAAGTGGAACACACTGAAGCTTTCTTT.

This clonotype showed up just a few times. The DNA for the CDR3 is TGTGCCAGCAGCCGGCGCCGCGGGCCAAACACTGAAGCTTTCTTT. Its protein is CASSRRRGPNTEAFF. The V call is TRBV7-9, the J call TRBJ1-1; D call uncertain. The CDR3 runs 15 residues. Per the germline V gene, CDR1 is SEHNR and CDR2 is FQNEAQ (reference sequence). V was cut by 5 bases and J by 2 bases, with 15 bases left in between.

This clonotype was seen only a few times. This sequence joins TRBV2 and TRBJ2-1; 8 bases map to TRBD2. The CDR3 is 16 residues long. The junction had 10 bases not matched to a gene; V was cut back by 9 bases and J by 0 bases. The germline V gene has CDR1 SNHLY and CDR2 FYNNEI. The CDR3 region is CASTGLALSSYNEQFF. DNA of the CDR3: TGTGCCAGTACCGGACTAGCTTTAAGCTCCTACAATGAGCAGTTCTTC.

The rearrangement links TRBV12-3 or TRBV12-4 to TRBJ2-7; perhaps TRBD2 as D (5 bases). The CDR3 covers 14 residues. V was shortened by 2 bases and J by 5 bases, with 13 bases between the two germline ends. In DNA, the CDR3 is TGTGCCAGCAGTTTATTTCCGGGGAATAACGAGCAGTACTTC. The encoded protein is CASSLFPGNNEQYF.

This clonotype was observed a handful of times. This rearrangement joins TRBV19 to TRBJ2-1, with D maybe TRBD1 (6 bases). Germline V lookup: CDR1 LNHDA, CDR2 SQIVND (reference sequence). CDR3 length equals 14 residues. Trimming stripped 3 bases from V and 2 bases from J, with 8 bases between. The CDR3 DNA is TGTGCCAGTAGTATGGGGGCAGCCTACAATGAGCAGTTCTTC. The encoded protein is CASSMGAAYNEQFF. Filled out from reference TRBV19 and TRBJ2-1, the complete variable domain reads DGGITQSPKYLFRKEGQNVTLSCEQNLNHDAMYWYRQDPGQGLRLIYYSQIVNDFQKGDIAEGYSVSREKKESFPLTVTSAQKNPTAFYLCASSMGAAYNEQFFGPGTRLTVL.

In this sample, this clonotype turned up a few times. The CDR3 DNA sequence: TGTGCCAGCAGCGCGTTACTAGCGGGAGGTCAGGACGAGCAGTACTTC. Residues: CASSALLAGGQDEQYF. This chain uses TRBV6-1 with TRBJ2-7; 12 bases line up with TRBD2. Per the germline V gene, CDR1 is MNHNS and CDR2 is SASEGT. The length of the CDR3 is 16 residues. J was trimmed by 5 bases and V by 6 bases; bases with no gene match: 11.

The chain combines TRBV6-6 with TRBJ2-3, with no clear D. Germline CDR1 reads MNHNY; CDR2 reads SVGAGI (reference sequence). V lost 2 bases, J lost 0 bases, and 3 bases lay in between. The CDR3 runs 13 residues. DNA for the CDR3: TGTGCCAGCAGTTACAGGAGCACAGATACGCAGTATTTT. This translates into CASSYRSTDTQYF.

The rearrangement uses TRBV19 and TRBJ2-7; D may be TRBD1 or TRBD2 (5 bases each). Germline V gene data show CDR1 as LNHDA and CDR2 as SQIVND (reference sequence). The CDR3 loop spans 16 amino acids. Trimming removed 6 bases from V and 1 base from J, with 19 bases in between. Here the CDR3 DNA reads TGTGCCAGTAGCAAAACCGGGGCAGCAAGGTCCTACGAGCAGTACTTC. Encoded protein: CASSKTGAARSYEQYF.

This rearrangement joins TRBV6-5 to TRBJ1-4; the D is unclear. The CDR3 consists of 13 residues. V was pared by 10 bases and J by 8 bases, with 17 bases between. Looked up from germline, CDR1 is MNHEY and CDR2 is SVGAGI. As DNA, the CDR3 is TGTGCCACCGGCGGAGTCTTTGGAGAAAAACTGTTTTTT. It specifies CATGGVFGEKLFF.

The V and J genes are TRBV20-1 and TRBJ2-4, with a tentative D call TRBD1 (5 bases). Deletions cut 6 bases from V and 6 bases from J, with 12 bases between. Germline-derived CDR1 and CDR2 are DFQATT and SNEGSKA (reference sequence). The CDR3 totals 12 residues. CDR3 coding DNA: TGCAGTGCAGATGGGGCCCTAAACATTCAGTACTTC. Its translation: CSADGALNIQYF.

This chain links TRBV29-1 with TRBJ1-1; D is ambiguous. The V end lost 6 bases, the J end lost 4 bases, and 9 bases lay between the germline ends. Germline CDR1 and CDR2: SQVTM and ANQGSEA. The CDR3 is 11 residues long. The CDR3 reads CSVRPSTEAFF. CDR3 DNA: TGCAGCGTGCGTCCGAGCACTGAAGCTTTCTTT.